Included here is one TCR beta chain sequence, with context. The data were taken from a study of OX40 agonist ivuxolimab in advanced cancers. The CDR3 sequence is 14 residues long. The germline CDR1 and CDR2 sequences are SGHRS and YFSETQ. Clones were read by immunoSEQ multiplex PCR, and TCRdb kept only the in-frame ones, dropping some. This sample carries about 100,000 clones, 90% to 96% of them seen once, and the ten largest clones take around 2.2%. The input for sequencing was CD4+ or CD8+ T cells sorted from blood, taken in a trial of the OX40 agonist ivuxolimab. The V gene is TRBV5-1, the J gene TRBJ2-5; 8 positions match TRBD2. The tail of the sequence fits TRBJ2-7 better, so the J call may be wrong. This receptor was identified in an adult with an advanced solid tumor such as melanoma, head and neck, liver or kidney cancer. CDR3 sequence reads: CASTKAGDYYEQYF. The CDR3 coding sequence is TGCGCCAGCACTAAAGCGGGAGATTATTACGAGCAGTACTTC.